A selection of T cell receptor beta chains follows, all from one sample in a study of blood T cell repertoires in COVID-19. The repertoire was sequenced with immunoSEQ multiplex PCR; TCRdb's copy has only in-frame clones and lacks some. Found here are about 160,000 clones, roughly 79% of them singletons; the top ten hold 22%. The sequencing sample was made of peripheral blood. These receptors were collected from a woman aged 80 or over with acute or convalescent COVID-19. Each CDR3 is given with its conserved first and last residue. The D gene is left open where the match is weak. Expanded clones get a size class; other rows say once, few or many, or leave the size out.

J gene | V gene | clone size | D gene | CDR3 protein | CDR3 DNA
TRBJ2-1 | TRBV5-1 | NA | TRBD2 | CASSLTSGGTAYNEQFF | TGCGCCAGCAGCTTGACTAGCGGAGGAACGGCCTACAATGAGCAGTTCTTC
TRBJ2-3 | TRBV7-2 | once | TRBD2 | CASSLGLAGVWTDTQYF | TGTGCCAGCAGCTTAGGACTAGCGGGAGTATGGACAGATACGCAGTATTTT
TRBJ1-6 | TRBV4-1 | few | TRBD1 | CASSQRRDRGSPLHF | TGCGCCAGCAGCCAACGCCGGGACAGGGGTTCACCCCTCCACTTT
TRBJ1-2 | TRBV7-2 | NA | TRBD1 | CASSLEGQTNYGYTF | TGTGCCAGCAGCTTAGAGGGACAGACAAACTATGGCTACACCTTC
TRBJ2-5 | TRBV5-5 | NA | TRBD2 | CASSLAAGLAGAPYQETQYF | TGTGCCAGCAGCTTGGCAGCCGGACTAGCGGGAGCTCCTTACCAAGAGACCCAGTACTTC
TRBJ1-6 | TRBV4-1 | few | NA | CASSQLYDDSPLHF | TGCGCCAGCAGCCAACTCTATGATGATTCACCCCTCCACTTT
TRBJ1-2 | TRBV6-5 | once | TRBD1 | CASSYHGTGLRGYTF | TGTGCCAGCAGTTACCACGGGACAGGGCTCCGTGGCTACACCTTC
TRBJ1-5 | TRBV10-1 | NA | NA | CASTRGQGFEPQHF | TGCGCCAGCACGCGGGGGCAAGGATTCGAGCCCCAGCATTTT
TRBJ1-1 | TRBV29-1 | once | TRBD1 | CSASGQGPLMNTEAFF | TGCAGCGCTTCCGGACAGGGGCCCCTTATGAACACTGAAGCTTTCTTT
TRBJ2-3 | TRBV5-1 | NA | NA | CASSLGSSDTQYF | TGCGCCAGCAGCTTAGGGAGTTCCGATACGCAGTATTTT